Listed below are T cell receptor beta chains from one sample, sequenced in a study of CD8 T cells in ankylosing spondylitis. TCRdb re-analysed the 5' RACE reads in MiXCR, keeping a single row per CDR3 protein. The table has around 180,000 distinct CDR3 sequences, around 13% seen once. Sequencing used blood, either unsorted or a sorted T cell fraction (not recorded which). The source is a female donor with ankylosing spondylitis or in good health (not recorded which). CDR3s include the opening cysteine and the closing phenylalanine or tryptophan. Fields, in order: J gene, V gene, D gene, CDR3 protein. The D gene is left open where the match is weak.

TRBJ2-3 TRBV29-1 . CSVLQRGDTQYF
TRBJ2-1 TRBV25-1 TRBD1 CASRQGALSVRQFF
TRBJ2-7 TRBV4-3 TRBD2 CASSQDQREVPYEQYF
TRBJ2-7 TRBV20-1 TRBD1 CSARGGQGRSNEQYF
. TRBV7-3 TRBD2 CASSSPGGANIQFF
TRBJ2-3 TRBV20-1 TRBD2 CSASGSGSAETQYF
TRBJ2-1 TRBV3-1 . CASSQARLGTEQFF
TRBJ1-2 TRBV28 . CASSLGRRYGYTF
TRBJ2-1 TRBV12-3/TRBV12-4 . CASSSRYAEQFF
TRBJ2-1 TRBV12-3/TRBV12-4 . CASSRLQGGSYNEQFF